Included here is one TCR beta chain sequence, with context. Its antigen is undetermined. Generated by immunoSEQ multiplex PCR, the TCRdb table keeps only in-frame clones and is missing some. The sample includes roughly 35,000 clones, roughly 93% of them seen just once. These data belong to a study of T cells in localized non-small cell lung cancer. Germline CDR1 SGHTA, CDR2 FQGNSA. The V and J ends lost 5 bases and 4 bases, in that order; junction bases with no gene match: 12. The CDR3 is made up of 16 amino acids. Whole-study results and caveats: Adjacent lung was found to contain a median about 62 of the top 100 tumor clones. Clonality of T cells reached its maximum in uninvolved adjacent lung, surpassing tumor.

This clonotype was sampled from a female donor older than 55 with stage I lung adenocarcinoma. Sequenced here: peripheral blood, sampled before any cancer treatment. The gene calls are TRBV7-2 and TRBJ2-3; 7 bases map to TRBD2. CDR3: CASSPRGGGSADTQYF. The CDR3 region has the DNA TGTGCCAGCAGCCCGAGGGGCGGGGGTAGTGCAGATACGCAGTATTTT.